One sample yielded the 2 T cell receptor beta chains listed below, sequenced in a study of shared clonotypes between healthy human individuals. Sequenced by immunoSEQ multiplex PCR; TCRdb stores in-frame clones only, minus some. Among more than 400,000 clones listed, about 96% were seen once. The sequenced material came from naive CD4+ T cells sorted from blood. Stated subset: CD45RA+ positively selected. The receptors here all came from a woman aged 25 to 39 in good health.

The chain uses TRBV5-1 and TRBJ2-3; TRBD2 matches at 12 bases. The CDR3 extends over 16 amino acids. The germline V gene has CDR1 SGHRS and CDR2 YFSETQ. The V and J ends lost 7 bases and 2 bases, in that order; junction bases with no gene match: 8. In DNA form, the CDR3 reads TGCGCCAGCCGTCAACTAGCGGGGGGCCCCACAGATACGCAGTATTTT. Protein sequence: CASRQLAGGPTDTQYF. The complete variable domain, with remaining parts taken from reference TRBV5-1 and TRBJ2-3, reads KAGVTQTPRYLIKTRGQQVTLSCSPISGHRSVSWYQQTPGQGLQFLFEYFSETQRNKGNFPGRFSGRQFSNSRSEMNVSTLELGDSALYLCASRQLAGGPTDTQYFGPGTRLTVL.

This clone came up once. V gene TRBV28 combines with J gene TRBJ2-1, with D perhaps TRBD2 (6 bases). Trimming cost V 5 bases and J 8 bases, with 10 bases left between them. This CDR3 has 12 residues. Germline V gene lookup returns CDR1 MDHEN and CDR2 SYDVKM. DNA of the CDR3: TGTGCCAGCAGTGGTAGCGGTTATGAGCAGTTCTTC. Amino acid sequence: CASSGSGYEQFF.